The text below deals with one TCR beta chain. Method: immunoSEQ multiplex PCR; TCRdb's copy keeps in-frame clones and lacks some. The repertoire holds fewer than 150,000 clones, with roughly 72% as singletons. The sample comes from a study of blood T cell repertoires in COVID-19. The CDR3 loop spans 13 amino acids. Between the trimmed V and J ends, which lost 0 bases and 6 bases, there was a span of 5 bases. Germline V lookup: CDR1 ENHRY, CDR2 SYGVKD. V is TRBV10-3 and J is TRBJ2-2; D gene ambiguous. The sequenced sample consisted of peripheral blood. This clonotype was obtained from a human donor in a cohort sampled during active COVID-19. Here the CDR3 DNA reads TGTGCCATCAGTGAGTCTGAGTCCGGGGAGCTGTTTTTT. Its translation is CAISESESGELFF.